The 13 T cell receptor beta chains below all came from one sample that was sequenced in a study of human T cells and chemical hapten exposure. In TCRdb, the RACE reads were re-called with MiXCR into one record per CDR3 protein. Of about 65,000 distinct CDR3 sequences listed, 6% to 7% are singletons. Indicated time point: healthy volunteer bleed at 6 weeks. It was unfractionated whole blood from which total RNA was extracted. The sample taken for sequencing was whole blood. Receptors were obtained from a female donor in good health. Some clones in this sample may be carry-over from other donors' samples.

Of note for this clonotype: Possible read error: a much larger clone is one base away. This rearrangement joins TRBV13 to TRBJ2-2, with D perhaps TRBD2 (6 bases). CDR1 PRHDT and CDR2 FYEKMQ come from the germline V gene (reference sequence). This CDR3 spans 14 amino acids. The DNA of the CDR3 is TGTGCCAGCAGCCCACGGGACTTCACCGTGGAGCTGTTTTTT. Amino acid sequence: CASSPRDFTVELFF.

This clonotype was seen repeatedly, ten times or more. The J gene is TRBJ2-7, the V gene TRBV27, with no clear D. Germline V gene data show CDR1 as MNHEY and CDR2 as SMNVEV (reference sequence). Trimming took off 5 bases at V and 3 bases at J, with 14 bases between the two ends. The CDR3 is 14 residues long. CDR3 nucleotide sequence: TGTGCCAGCAGTCTCCGGACCGACGGCTACGAGCAGTACTTC. Amino acids: CASSLRTDGYEQYF.

This clonotype was detected many times. The chain combines TRBV20-1 with TRBJ2-3; TRBD1 or TRBD2 may be the D gene (5 bases each). The CDR3 loop spans 15 amino acids. Germline values: CDR1 DFQATT, CDR2 SNEGSKA (reference sequence). Trimming took 6 bases from V and 0 from J, leaving 16 bases between them. Written as DNA, the CDR3 is TGCAGTGCCCTCCGGGACGGTACTAGCACAGATACGCAGTATTTT. Translation: CSALRDGTSTDTQYF.

This clonotype has ten or more counts. The gene calls are TRBV7-9 and TRBJ1-2, with 9 bases that match TRBD1. The germline gives CDR1 SEHNR, CDR2 FQNEAQ (reference sequence). The CDR3 consists of 16 residues. J gave up 1 base and V 4 bases, and 7 bases lay outside the gene matches. The CDR3 protein is CASSSDGQGHNYGYTF. CDR3 DNA: TGTGCCAGCAGCTCAGACGGACAGGGGCATAACTATGGCTACACCTTC.

This clonotype was seen more than once but under ten times. This chain joins TRBV29-1 and TRBJ2-5; the match to TRBD2 covers 10 bases. This CDR3 contains 14 residues. CDR1 is SQVTM, CDR2 ANQGSEA, per germline. With V trimmed by 4 bases and J by 5 bases, 7 bases remained unmatched. CDR3 bases: TGCAGCGTTGCTCCTAGCGGGAGATACGAGACCCAGTACTTC. Amino acids: CSVAPSGRYETQYF.

At least ten counts were recorded for this clonotype. The chain couples TRBV15 to TRBJ1-5; no firm D call. The V end lost 0 bases, the J end lost 6 bases, and 12 bases lay between the germline ends. The CDR3 length is 15 residues. CDR1 is LNHNV and CDR2 is YYDKDF in the germline V gene (reference sequence). CDR3: CATSRERDPVQPQHF. CDR3 DNA sequence: TGTGCCACCAGCAGAGAAAGGGATCCAGTTCAGCCCCAGCATTTT. The full variable domain, with the rest looked up from reference TRBV15 and TRBJ1-5, is DAMVIQNPRYQVTQFGKPVTLSCSQTLNHNVMYWYQQKSSQAPKLLFHYYDKDFNNEADTPDNFQSRRPNTSFCFLDIRSPGLGDTAMYLCATSRERDPVQPQHFGDGTRLSIL.

This clonotype was detected a few times. The genes are TRBV7-9 and TRBJ2-1; D ambiguous. The V and J ends lost 6 bases and 10 bases respectively, with 13 bases between them. The CDR3 covers 12 residues. CDR1 is SEHNR and CDR2 is FQNEAQ in the germline V gene (reference sequence). This CDR3 is CASRTSKLEQFF. The CDR3 DNA reads as TGTGCCAGCAGAACTTCAAAACTGGAGCAGTTCTTC.

This clonotype was picked up many times. The chain employs TRBV3-1 and TRBJ2-7, with 12 bases identical to TRBD2. Germline V gives CDR1 LGHDT, CDR2 YNNKEL (reference sequence). The length of the CDR3 is 14 residues. V was pared by 4 bases and J by 2 bases, with 0 bases of the junction left unmatched. The CDR3 sequence: CASSPSGRAYEQYF. The CDR3 coding sequence is TGTGCCAGCAGCCCTAGCGGGAGGGCCTACGAGCAGTACTTC.

Ten or more counts support this clonotype. Here the CDR3 DNA reads TGCAGCGTTATCCAGGGGGCAGGCAATCAGCCCCAGCATTTT. Encoded protein: CSVIQGAGNQPQHF. The chain employs TRBV29-1 and TRBJ1-5, with TRBD1 identical over 8 bases. Germline V gene lookup returns CDR1 SQVTM and CDR2 ANQGSEA. This CDR3 is 14 amino acids long. J gave up 2 bases and V 5 bases, and 5 bases lay outside the gene matches.

This clonotype has at least ten counts. The gene calls are TRBV12-3 or TRBV12-4 and TRBJ2-5, with D possibly TRBD1 on 5 matching bases. This CDR3 has 14 amino acids. Trimming stripped 5 bases from V and 2 bases from J, with 12 bases between. The CDR3 DNA reads TGTGCCAGCAGTCCCTCAGACAGTCAAGAGACCCAGTACTTC. Residues: CASSPSDSQETQYF.

This clonotype was counted many times. The rearrangement links TRBV7-2 to TRBJ2-3; D is undetermined. The CDR3 is 11 amino acids. V lost 4 bases, J lost 6 bases, and 5 bases lay in between. The germline gives CDR1 SGHTA, CDR2 FQGNSA. The CDR3 sequence: CASSSRDTQYF. For the CDR3, the DNA is TGTGCCAGCAGCTCGAGGGATACGCAGTATTTT.

Note on this clonotype: A much larger clone lies a single base off, so this may be a read error. V usage is TRBV4-3 and J usage is TRBJ2-7, with 7 bases matching TRBD2. V dropped 3 bases and J dropped 5; count of bases not matched to a gene: 10. Germline V gene data show CDR1 as LGHNA and CDR2 as YSLEER. The CDR3 spans 15 residues. The chain's CDR3 is CASSHRTGGRDEQYF. In DNA, the CDR3 is TGCGCCAGCAGCCACCGGACGGGGGGTCGGGACGAGCAGTACTTC.

The V gene is TRBV28, the J gene TRBJ1-4; D call uncertain. Looked up from germline, CDR1 is MDHEN and CDR2 is SYDVKM. The CDR3 sequence is 13 residues long. V was cut by 5 bases and J by 8 bases, with 12 bases left in between. CDR3 sequence (DNA): TGTGCCAGCAGTCAAGCCCCTTGGGAAAAACTGTTTTTT. Translated: CASSQAPWEKLFF. Together with reference TRBV28 and TRBJ1-4, the CDR3 gives the full variable domain: DVKVTQSSRYLVKRTGEKVFLECVQDMDHENMFWYRQDPGLGLRLIYFSYDVKMKEKGDIPEGYSVSREKKERFSLILESASTNQTSMYLCASSQAPWEKLFFGSGTQLSVL.